This T cell receptor beta chain was recovered during a study of identical twins listed by TCRdb under 2016. Regarding the complete study: To test whether fetal clonotypes persist, this study deep-sequenced TCR alpha and beta repertoires from monozygotic twins, from unrelated adults of various ages, and from cord blood. Replicate twin experiments were performed at different times using different library preparation protocols to rule out contamination. Results the study describes overall, beyond this receptor: Out-of-frame TCR alpha sequences shared between twins showed an excess of low generation-probability sequences compared with coincidental sharing between unrelated individuals. Recombination models systematically underestimated out-of-frame TCR alpha sharing in monozygotic twins but agreed with sharing between unrelated individuals. A weaker excess of twin sharing was found in beta out-of-frame sequences because the signal-to-noise ratio was lowered by fewer shared sequences. Fewer insertions were carried by abundant cord blood beta clonotypes; a weaker similar trend was observed in young adult naive repertoires, while no such trend was observed in memory repertoires. Because the same donors could not be followed over many years, the conclusions relied on cross-sectional statistical analysis. Invariant T cells such as MAIT and iNKT could partly confound zero-insertion analyses, although diverse VJ usage argued against such confounding for most clonotypes.

All donors were healthy Caucasians. Three pairs of female monozygotic twins, all aged 18 to 29 years, were included in the twin cohort. CD4+ and CD8+ T cell populations were isolated with positive isolation kits from Invitrogen. In regard to this clonotype: It lacks a known antigen. No qualities accompany the bases; no much larger clone lies one base away.

From the germline V gene (reference sequence), CDR1 is GTSNPN and CDR2 is SVGIG. Deletion took 5 bases off V and 6 bases off J, with a span of 14 bases between the germline ends. The CDR3 spans 12 residues, from the cysteine through the phenylalanine. Only the CDR3 DNA stays, 36 bases, in frame from base 1. Library creation used 5' RACE. The sample was run on an Illumina HiSeq 2000. Template switching introduced a universal primer binding site; the final cDNA contained a unique molecular identifier, enabling accurate counting of TCR cDNA molecules. First-strand cDNA for TCR alpha and beta chains was synthesized from specific primers in the conserved constant-segment region. To control for contamination, each cDNA library was double barcoded with a SMART-Mk sample barcode plus Illumina barcodes. TruSeq adapter sequences and Illumina sample barcodes were added in two successive PCR steps. TCR alpha and beta cDNA libraries were sequenced on the Illumina HiSeq platform with custom primers. In the original analysis: Raw reads were processed with MiGEC to extract unique molecular identifiers, and MiXCR was used to determine CDR3 positions. Recombination models were inferred per individual with the repgenHMM and IGoR tools using an EM algorithm. The analysis of shared clonotypes was done with the tcR package in R, with sharing normalized by the product of cloneset sizes. Out-of-frame nonproductive sequences were analyzed to study raw recombination free of thymic and clonal selection effects. TCRdb reprocessing: public reads trimmed at Q25 with fastp, clones called with MiXCR, in-frame beta chains kept. Rows with a matching CDR3 protein are joined into one entry that keeps the most common DNA and genes. It is TCRdb's table, rather than the study itself, that gives the V and J calls and clone size. Within this sample are some 500,000 distinct CDR3 sequences, with 13% to 15% of them counted one time only. Approximately 0.9% of the sample goes to the ten largest clones.

The same sample was also used in a study of yellow fever vaccine responses in identical twins. As that second study puts it: According to the authors, the vaccine-induced T cell response in identical twins seemed to be partly convergent and partly specific to each individual. In the study, vaccine-responding T cell clones were precisely tracked in identical twins.

Sample: CD4+ T cells sorted from blood. The TCR was taken from a woman between 18 and 30 years old in good health. The chain employs TRBV30 and TRBJ2-7; TRBD2 is a possible D gene, resting on 5 matching bases. The nucleotide sequence reads TGTGCCTGGGATGGCCGGGGTAGCGAGCAGTACTTC. It is translated as CAWDGRGSEQYF.